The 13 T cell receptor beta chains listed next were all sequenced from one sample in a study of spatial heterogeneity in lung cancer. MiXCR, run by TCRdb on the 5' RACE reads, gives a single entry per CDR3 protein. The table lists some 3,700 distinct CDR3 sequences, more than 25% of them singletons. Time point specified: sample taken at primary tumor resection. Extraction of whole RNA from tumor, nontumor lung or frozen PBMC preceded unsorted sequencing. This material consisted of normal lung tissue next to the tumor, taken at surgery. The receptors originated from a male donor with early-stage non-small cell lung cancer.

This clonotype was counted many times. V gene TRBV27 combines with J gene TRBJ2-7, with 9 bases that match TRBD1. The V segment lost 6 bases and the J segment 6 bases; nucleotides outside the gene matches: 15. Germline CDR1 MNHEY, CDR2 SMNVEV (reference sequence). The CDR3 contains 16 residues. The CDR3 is CASSRSAGTGYSEQYF. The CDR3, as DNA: TGTGCCAGCAGCCGATCGGCCGGGACAGGGTATAGCGAGCAGTACTTC.

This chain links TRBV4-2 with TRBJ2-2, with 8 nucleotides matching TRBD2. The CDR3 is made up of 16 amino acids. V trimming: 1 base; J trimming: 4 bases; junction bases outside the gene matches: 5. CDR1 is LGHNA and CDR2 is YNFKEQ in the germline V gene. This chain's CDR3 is CASSQVSGSVTGELFF. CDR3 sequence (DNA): TGTGCCAGCAGCCAAGTAAGCGGGAGCGTCACCGGGGAGCTGTTTTTT.

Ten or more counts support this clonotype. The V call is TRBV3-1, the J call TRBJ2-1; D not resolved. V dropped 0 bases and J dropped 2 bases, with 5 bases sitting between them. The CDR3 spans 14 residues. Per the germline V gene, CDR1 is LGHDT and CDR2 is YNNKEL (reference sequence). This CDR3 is CASSQDLTYNEQFF. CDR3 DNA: TGTGCCAGCAGCCAAGATTTAACCTACAATGAGCAGTTCTTC.

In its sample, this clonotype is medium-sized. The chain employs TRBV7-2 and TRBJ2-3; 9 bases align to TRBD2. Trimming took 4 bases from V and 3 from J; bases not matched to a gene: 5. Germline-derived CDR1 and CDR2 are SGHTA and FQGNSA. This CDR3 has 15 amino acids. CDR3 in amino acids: CASSSRGGRTDTQYF. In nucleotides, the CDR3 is TGTGCCAGCAGCTCGCGGGGGGGCCGAACAGATACGCAGTATTTT.

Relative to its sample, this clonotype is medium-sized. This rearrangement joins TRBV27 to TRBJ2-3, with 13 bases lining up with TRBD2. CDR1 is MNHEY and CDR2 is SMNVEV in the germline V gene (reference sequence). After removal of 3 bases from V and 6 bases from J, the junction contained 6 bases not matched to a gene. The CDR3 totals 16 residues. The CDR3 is CASSFGLAGVPDTQYF. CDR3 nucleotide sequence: TGTGCCAGCAGTTTCGGACTAGCGGGAGTTCCCGATACGCAGTATTTT.

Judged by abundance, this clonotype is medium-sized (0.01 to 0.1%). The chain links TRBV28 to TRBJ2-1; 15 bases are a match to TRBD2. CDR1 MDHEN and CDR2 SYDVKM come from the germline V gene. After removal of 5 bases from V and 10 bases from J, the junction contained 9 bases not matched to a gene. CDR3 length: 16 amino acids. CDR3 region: CASSRHGLAGGSEQFF. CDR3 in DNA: TGTGCCAGCAGTCGGCACGGACTAGCGGGGGGGAGCGAGCAGTTCTTC.

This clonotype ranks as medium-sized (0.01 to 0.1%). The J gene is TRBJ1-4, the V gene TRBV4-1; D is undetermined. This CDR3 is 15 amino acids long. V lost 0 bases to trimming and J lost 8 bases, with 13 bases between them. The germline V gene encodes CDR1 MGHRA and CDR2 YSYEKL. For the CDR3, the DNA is TGCGCCAGCAGCCAAGATCCGGGGTTTGACGAAAAACTGTTTTTT. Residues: CASSQDPGFDEKLFF.

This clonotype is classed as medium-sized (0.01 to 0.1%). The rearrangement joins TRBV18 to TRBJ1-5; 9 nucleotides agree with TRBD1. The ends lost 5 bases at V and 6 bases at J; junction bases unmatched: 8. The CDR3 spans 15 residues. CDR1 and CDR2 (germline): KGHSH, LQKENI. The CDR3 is CASSVSGQGSQPQHF. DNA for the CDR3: TGTGCCAGCTCAGTGTCGGGACAGGGAAGTCAGCCCCAGCATTTT.

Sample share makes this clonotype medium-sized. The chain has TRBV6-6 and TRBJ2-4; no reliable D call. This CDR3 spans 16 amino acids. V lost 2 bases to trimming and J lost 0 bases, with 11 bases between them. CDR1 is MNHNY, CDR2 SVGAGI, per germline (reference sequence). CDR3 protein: CASSYVSPVAKNIQYF. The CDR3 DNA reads TGTGCCAGCAGTTACGTGAGCCCTGTAGCCAAAAACATTCAGTACTTC.

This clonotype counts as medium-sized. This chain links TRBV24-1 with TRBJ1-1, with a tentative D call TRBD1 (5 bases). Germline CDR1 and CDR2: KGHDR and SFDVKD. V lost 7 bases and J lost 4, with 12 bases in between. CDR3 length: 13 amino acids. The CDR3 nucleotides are TGTGCCACCAGCGGGGGGGGGGGCACTGAAGCTTTCTTT. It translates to CATSGGGGTEAFF.

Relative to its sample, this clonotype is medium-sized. The chain's CDR3 is CASSLDQPQHF. The CDR3 nucleotides read TGTGCCAGCAGCTTAGATCAGCCCCAGCATTTT. The chain has TRBV7-2 and TRBJ1-5; no clear D gene. The V end was cut by 1 base, the J end by 5 bases, with 0 bases between. The CDR3 extends over 11 amino acids. Germline V gene data show CDR1 as SGHTA and CDR2 as FQGNSA.

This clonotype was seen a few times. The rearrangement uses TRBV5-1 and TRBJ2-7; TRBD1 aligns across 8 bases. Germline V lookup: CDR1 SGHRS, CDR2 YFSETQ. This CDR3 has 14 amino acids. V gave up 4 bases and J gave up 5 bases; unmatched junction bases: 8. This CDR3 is CASSPDRGTDEQYF. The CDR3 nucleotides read TGCGCCAGCAGCCCCGACAGGGGCACCGACGAGCAGTACTTC.

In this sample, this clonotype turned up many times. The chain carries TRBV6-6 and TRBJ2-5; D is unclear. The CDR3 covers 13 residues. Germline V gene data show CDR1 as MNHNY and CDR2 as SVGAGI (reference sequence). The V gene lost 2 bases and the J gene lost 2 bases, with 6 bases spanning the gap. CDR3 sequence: CASSYNSQETQYF. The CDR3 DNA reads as TGTGCCAGCAGTTACAACTCACAAGAGACCCAGTACTTC.